One T cell receptor beta chain is described in this entry. Its target is not known. This sample was included in a study of siplizumab effects on memory and regulatory T cells. Study-wide results and limits: Under siplizumab, alloreactive sequences traced to unstimulated CD4+ memory cells were significantly reduced. Unstimulated subsets contained matches for only a minor fraction of alloreactive clones. Proliferating siplizumab-culture Tregs lacked confirmation of suppressive function. Treg origin accounted for an average of approximately 69% of mappable alloreactive CD4+ clones with siplizumab and less than 30% in controls.

The germline V gene has CDR1 SGHTA and CDR2 FQGNSA. This CDR3 has 15 residues. The V gene end was trimmed by 2 bases and the J gene end by 2 bases; junction bases not matched to a gene: 4. Assay: immunoSEQ multiplex PCR; the TCRdb copy retains only in-frame clones and omits some. The repertoire includes around 100,000 clones, 75% to 95% of them detected once, and about 0.15% sits in the top ten. The receptor was isolated from a human donor in good health. The sample was CD4+ T cells sorted from blood. The chain recombines TRBV7-2 with TRBJ1-2; 8 nucleotides match TRBD1. For the CDR3, the DNA is TGTGCCAGCAGCTTAAGACAGGGGTCGAACTATGGCTACACCTTC. Encoded protein: CASSLRQGSNYGYTF.